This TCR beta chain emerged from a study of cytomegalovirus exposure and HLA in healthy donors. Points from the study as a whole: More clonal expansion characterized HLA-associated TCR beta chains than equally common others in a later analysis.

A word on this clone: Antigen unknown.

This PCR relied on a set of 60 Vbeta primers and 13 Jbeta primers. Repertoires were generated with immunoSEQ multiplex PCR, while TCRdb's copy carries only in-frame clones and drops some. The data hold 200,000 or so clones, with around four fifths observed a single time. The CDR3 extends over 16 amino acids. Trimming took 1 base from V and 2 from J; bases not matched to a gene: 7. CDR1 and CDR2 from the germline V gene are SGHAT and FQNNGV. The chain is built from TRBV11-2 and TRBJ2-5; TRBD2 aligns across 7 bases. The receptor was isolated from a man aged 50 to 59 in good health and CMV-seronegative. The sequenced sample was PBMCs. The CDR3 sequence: CASSLGVGGRQETQYF. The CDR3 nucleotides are TGTGCCAGCAGCTTAGGGGTGGGAGGGCGGCAAGAGACCCAGTACTTC.